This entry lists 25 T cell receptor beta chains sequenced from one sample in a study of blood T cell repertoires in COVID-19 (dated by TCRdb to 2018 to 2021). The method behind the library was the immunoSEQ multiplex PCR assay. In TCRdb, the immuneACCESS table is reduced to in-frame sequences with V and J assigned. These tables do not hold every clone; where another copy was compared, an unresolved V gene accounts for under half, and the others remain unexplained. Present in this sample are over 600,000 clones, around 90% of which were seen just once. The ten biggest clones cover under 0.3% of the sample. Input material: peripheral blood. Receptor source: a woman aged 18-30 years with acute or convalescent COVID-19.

The CDR3 loop is CASSLGGRGNSPLHF. The CDR3 DNA follows: TGTGCCAGCAGCTTAGGAGGGCGGGGGAATTCACCCCTCCACTTT. This chain connects TRBV7-2 to TRBJ1-6; a weak D match, TRBD1 (5 bases). The CDR3 runs 15 residues. Per the germline V gene, CDR1 is SGHTA and CDR2 is FQGNSA. The germline V and J ends were trimmed by 1 base and 7 bases, with 11 bases remaining between them.

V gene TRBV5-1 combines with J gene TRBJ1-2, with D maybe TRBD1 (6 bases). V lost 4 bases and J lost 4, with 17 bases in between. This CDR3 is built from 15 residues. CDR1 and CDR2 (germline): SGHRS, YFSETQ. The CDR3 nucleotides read TGCGCCAGCAGCACCGGACAGAACTTGCTCTATGGCTACACCTTC. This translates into CASSTGQNLLYGYTF.

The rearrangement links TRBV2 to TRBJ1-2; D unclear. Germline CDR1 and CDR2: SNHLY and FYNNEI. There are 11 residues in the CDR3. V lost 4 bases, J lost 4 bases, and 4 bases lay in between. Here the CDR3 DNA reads TGTGCCAGCAGTGCCAGCTATGGCTACACCTTC. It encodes CASSASYGYTF.

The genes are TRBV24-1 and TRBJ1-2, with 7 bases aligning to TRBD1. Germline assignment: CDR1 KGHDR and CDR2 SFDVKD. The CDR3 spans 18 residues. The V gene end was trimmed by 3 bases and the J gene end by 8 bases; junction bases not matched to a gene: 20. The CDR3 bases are TGTGCCACCAGTGATCCCGGGAGGGGGCGCGACGAGGGAGGCGGCTACACCTTC. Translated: CATSDPGRGRDEGGGYTF.

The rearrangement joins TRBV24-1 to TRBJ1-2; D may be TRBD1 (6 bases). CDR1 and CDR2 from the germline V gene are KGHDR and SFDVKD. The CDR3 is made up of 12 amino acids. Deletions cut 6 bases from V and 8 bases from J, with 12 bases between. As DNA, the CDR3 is TGTGCCACCAGTTTACAGGGCGGAGGCTACACCTTC. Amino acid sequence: CATSLQGGGYTF.

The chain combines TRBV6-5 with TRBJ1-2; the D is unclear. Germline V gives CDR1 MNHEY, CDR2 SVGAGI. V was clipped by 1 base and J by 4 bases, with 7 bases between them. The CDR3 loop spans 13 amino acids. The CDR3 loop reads CASSYLGLYGYTF. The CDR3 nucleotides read TGTGCCAGCAGTTACTTGGGCCTCTATGGCTACACCTTC.

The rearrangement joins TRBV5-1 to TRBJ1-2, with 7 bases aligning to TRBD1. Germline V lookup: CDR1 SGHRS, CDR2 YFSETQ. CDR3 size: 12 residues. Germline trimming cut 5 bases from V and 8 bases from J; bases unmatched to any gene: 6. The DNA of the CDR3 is TGCGCCAGCAGGAGTACAGGGGTCGGCTACACCTTC. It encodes CASRSTGVGYTF.

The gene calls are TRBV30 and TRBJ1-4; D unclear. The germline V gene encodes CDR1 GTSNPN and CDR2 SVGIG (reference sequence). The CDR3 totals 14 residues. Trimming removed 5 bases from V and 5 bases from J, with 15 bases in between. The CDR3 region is CAWSRAARNEKLFF. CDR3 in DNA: TGTGCCTGGTCGAGGGCAGCCCGAAATGAAAAACTGTTTTTT.

CDR3 protein: CASSGTRPGQGSHYEQYF. DNA for the CDR3: TGCGCCAGCAGTGGAACCCGACCGGGACAGGGATCCCACTACGAGCAGTACTTC. The chain carries TRBV10-2 and TRBJ2-7; 9 nucleotides align to TRBD1. Germline lookup yields CDR1 WSHSY and CDR2 SAAADI. The CDR3 spans 18 residues. V dropped 4 bases and J dropped 3; count of bases not matched to a gene: 16.

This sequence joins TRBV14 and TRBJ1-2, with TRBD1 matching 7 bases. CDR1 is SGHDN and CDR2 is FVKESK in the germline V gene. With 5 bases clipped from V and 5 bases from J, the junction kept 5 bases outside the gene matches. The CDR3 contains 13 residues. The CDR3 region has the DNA TGTGCCAGCAGCGCGGGACAGAGATATGGCTACACCTTC. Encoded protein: CASSAGQRYGYTF.

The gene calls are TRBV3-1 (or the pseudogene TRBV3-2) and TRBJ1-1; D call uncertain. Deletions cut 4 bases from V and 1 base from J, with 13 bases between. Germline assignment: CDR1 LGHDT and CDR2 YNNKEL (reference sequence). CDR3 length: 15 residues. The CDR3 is CASSPLMWRNTEAFF. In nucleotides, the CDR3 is TGTGCCAGCAGCCCACTAATGTGGAGGAACACTGAAGCTTTCTTT.

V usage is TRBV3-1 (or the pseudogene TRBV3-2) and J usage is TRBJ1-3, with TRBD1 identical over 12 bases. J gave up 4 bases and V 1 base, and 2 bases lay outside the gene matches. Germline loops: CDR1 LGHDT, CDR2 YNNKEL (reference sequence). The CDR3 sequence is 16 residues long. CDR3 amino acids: CASSQAGTGGGNTIYF. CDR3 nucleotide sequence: TGTGCCAGCAGCCAAGCCGGGACAGGGGGCGGAAACACCATATATTTT.

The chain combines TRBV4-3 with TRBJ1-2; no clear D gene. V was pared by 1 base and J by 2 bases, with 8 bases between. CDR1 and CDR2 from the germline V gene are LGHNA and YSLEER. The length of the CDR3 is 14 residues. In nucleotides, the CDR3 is TGCGCCAGCAGCCAAGCCTATTCCAACTATGGCTACACCTTC. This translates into CASSQAYSNYGYTF.

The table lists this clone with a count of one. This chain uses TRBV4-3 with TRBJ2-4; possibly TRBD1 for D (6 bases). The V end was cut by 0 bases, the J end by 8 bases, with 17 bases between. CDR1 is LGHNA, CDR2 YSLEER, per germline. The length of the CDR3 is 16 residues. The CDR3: CASSQDRGTTGYIQYF. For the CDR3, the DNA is TGCGCCAGCAGCCAAGATAGGGGGACCACAGGGTACATTCAGTACTTC.

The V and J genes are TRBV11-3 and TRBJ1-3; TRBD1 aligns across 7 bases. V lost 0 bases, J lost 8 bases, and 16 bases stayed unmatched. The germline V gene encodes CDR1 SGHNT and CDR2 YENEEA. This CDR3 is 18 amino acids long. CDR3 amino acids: CASSLDRPGGKGIYTIYF. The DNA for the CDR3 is TGTGCCAGCAGCTTAGATCGACCAGGGGGAAAGGGGATTTACACCATATATTTT. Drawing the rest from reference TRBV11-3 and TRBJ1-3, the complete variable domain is EAGVVQSPRYKIIEKKQPVAFWCNPISGHNTLYWYLQNLGQGPELLIRYENEEAVDDSQLPKDRFSAERLKGVDSTLKIQPAELGDSAVYLCASSLDRPGGKGIYTIYFGEGSWLTVV.

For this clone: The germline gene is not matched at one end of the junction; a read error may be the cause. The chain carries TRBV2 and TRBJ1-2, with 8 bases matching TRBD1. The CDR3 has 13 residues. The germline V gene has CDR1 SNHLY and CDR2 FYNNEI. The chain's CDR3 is CASREAGGVGYTF. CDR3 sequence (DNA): TGTGCCAGCAGGGAAGCAGGGGGCGTTGGCTACACCTTC.

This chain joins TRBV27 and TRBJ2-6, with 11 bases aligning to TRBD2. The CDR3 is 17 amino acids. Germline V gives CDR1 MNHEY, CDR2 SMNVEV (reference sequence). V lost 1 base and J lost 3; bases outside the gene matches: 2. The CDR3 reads CASSLLAGGLGANVLTF. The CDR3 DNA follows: TGTGCCAGCAGTTTATTAGCGGGGGGGCTTGGGGCCAACGTCCTGACTTTC.

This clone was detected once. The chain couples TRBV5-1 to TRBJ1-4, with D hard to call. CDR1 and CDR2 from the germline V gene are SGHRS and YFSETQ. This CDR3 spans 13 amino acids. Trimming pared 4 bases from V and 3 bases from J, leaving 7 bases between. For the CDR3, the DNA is TGCGCCAGCAGCCCCCAGGCTAATGAAAAACTGTTTTTT. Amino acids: CASSPQANEKLFF.

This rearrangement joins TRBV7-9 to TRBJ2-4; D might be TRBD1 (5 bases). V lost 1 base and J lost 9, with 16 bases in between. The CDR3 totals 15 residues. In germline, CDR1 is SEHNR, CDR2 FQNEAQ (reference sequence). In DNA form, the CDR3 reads TGTGCCAGCAGCTTAGGGTGGGGCCAGATCGGCATTCAGTACTTC. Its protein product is CASSLGWGQIGIQYF.

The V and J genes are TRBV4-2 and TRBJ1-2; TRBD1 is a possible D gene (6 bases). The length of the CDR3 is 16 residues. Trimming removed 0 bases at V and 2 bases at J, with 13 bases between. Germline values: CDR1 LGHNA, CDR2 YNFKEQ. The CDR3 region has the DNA TGTGCCAGCAGCCAAGAAAGAACAGGGCTAAACTATGGCTACACCTTC. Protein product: CASSQERTGLNYGYTF.

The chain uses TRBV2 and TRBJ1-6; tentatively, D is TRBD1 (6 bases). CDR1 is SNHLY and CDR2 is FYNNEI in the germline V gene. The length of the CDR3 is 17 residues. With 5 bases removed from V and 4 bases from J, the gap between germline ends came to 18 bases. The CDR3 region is CASSFSTGYYYNSPLHF. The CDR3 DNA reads TGTGCCAGCAGTTTTTCTACAGGGTACTATTATAATTCACCCCTCCACTTT.

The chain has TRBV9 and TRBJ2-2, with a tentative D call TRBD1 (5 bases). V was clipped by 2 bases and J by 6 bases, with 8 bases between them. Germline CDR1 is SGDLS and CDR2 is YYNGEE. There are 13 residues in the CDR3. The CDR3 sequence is CASSVQGSGELFF. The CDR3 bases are TGTGCCAGCAGCGTCCAGGGATCCGGGGAGCTGTTTTTT.

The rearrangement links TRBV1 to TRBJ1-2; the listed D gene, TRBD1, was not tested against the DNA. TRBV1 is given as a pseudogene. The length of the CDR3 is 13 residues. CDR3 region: CTSSQETGYGYTF. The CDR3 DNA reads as TGCACCAGCAGCCAAGAAACAGGGTATGGCTACACCTTC.

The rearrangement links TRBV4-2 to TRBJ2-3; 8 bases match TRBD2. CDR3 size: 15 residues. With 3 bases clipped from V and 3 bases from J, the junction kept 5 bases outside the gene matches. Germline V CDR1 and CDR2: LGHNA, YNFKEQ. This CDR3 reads CASSQYGGATDTQYF. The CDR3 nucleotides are TGTGCCAGCAGCCAGTACGGGGGGGCAACAGATACGCAGTATTTT.

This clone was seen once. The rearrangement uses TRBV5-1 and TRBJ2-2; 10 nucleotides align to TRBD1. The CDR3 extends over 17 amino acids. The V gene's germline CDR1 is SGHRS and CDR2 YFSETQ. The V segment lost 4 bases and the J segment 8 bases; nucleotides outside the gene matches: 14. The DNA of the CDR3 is TGCGCCAGCAGCGCGGCTCCGGGACAGGGGATTTCGGGGGAGCTGTTTTTT. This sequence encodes CASSAAPGQGISGELFF.